The T cell receptor (beta chain) described here comes from a study of T cells in localized non-small cell lung cancer. This clone has only one observation. The junction had 5 bases not matched to a gene; V was cut back by 4 bases and J by 0 bases. The CDR3 extends over 15 amino acids. Per the germline V gene, CDR1 is SGHRS and CDR2 is YFSETQ. Method: immunoSEQ multiplex PCR; TCRdb's copy keeps in-frame clones and lacks some. The sample includes tens of thousands of clones, roughly 90% of them seen just once. The V call is TRBV5-1, the J call TRBJ2-3; 7 positions agree with TRBD1. Here the sequenced sample was peripheral blood, taken before any cancer treatment. This TCR was sampled from a man aged 40 to 75 with stage I squamous cell lung carcinoma. The CDR3 loop reads CASSEGAASTDTQYF. CDR3 bases: TGCGCCAGCAGCGAGGGGGCAGCTAGCACAGATACGCAGTATTTT.